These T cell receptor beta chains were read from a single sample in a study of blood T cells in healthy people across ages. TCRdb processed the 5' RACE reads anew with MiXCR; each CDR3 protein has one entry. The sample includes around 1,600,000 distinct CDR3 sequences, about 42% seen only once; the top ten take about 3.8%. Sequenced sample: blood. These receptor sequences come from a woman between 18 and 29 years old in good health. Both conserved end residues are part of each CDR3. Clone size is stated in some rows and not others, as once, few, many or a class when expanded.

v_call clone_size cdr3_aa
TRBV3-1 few CASSPEYGGRPYEQYF
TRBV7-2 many CASSLPDGDEQFF
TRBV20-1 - CSATSDGQETQYF
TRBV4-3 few CASSQGPGLDYGYTF
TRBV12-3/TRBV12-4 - CASRQGAIGYTF
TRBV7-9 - CASSGYTGTQYF
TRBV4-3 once CASSPPARTGSTEAFF
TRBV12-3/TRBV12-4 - CASSPAGAPYNGQYF
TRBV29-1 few CSVGRTTAPNYGYTF
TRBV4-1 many CASSQMGTPSGHSPLHF
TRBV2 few CASTNGADTQYF
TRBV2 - CASKVQGLGNQPQHF
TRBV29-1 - CSVTRTGGYGYTF
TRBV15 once CATSRVKQTDTQYF